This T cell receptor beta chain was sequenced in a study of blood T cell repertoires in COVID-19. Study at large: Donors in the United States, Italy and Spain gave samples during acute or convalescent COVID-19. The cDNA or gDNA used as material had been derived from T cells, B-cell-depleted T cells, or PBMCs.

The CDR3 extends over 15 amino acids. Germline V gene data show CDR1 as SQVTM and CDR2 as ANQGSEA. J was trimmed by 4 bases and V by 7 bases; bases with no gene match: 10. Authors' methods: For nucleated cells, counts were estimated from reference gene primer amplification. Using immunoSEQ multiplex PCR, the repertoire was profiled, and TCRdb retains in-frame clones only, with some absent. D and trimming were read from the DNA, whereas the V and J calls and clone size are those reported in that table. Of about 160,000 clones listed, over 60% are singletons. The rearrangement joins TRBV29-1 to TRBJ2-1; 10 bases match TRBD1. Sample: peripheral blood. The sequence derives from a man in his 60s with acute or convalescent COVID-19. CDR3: CSEFHGTGVYNEQFF. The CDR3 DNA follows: TGCAGCGAGTTCCACGGGACAGGGGTTTACAATGAGCAGTTCTTC.